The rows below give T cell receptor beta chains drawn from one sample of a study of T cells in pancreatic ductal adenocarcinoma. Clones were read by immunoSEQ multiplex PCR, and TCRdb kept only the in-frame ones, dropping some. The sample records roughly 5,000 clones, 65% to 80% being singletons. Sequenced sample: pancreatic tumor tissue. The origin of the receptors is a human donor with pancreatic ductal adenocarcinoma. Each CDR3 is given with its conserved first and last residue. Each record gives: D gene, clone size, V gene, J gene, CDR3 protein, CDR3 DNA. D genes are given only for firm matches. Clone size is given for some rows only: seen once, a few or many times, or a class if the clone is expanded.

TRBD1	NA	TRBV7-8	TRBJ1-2	CASSEGQGNYGYTF	TGTGCCAGCAGCGAGGGACAGGGCAACTATGGCTACACCTTC
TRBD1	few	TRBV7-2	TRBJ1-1	CASSFSPTGSIEAFF	TGTGCCAGCAGCTTTTCCCCGACAGGGTCGATAGAAGCTTTCTTT
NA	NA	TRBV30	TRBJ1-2	CAWSAGGDGYTF	TGTGCCTGGAGTGCCGGAGGGGATGGCTACACCTTC
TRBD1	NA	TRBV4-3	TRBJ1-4	CASSQGVGTGYEKLFF	TGCGCCAGCAGCCAGGGGGTCGGGACAGGGTATGAAAAACTGTTTTTT
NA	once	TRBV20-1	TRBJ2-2	CSALNTGELFF	TGCAGTGCCCTAAACACCGGGGAGCTGTTTTTT
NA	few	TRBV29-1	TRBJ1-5	CSVGAGSNQPQHF	TGCAGCGTTGGGGCAGGGTCTAATCAGCCCCAGCATTTT
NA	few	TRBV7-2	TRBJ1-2	CASSLLQYYGYTF	TGTGCCAGCAGCTTATTACAGTATTATGGCTACACCTTC
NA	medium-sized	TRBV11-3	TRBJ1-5	CASSLDRRHTNQPQHF	TGTGCCAGCAGCTTAGATCGTAGACACACCAATCAGCCCCAGCATTTT
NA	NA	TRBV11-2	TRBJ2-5	CASSLRLGQTPSETQYF	TGTGCCAGCAGCCTCCGACTAGGCCAGACCCCAAGTGAGACCCAGTACTTC
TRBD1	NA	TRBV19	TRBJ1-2	CASSQGVYGYTF	TGTGCCAGCTCCCAGGGGGTTTATGGCTACACCTTC
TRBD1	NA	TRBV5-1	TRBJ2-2	CASKGQGARSTGELFF	TGCGCCAGCAAGGGACAGGGGGCTCGGAGCACCGGGGAGCTGTTTTTT
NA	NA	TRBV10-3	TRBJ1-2	CAISESYQYGYTF	TGTGCCATCAGTGAGTCCTATCAATATGGCTACACCTTC
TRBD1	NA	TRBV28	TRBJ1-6	CASRSGQGLWNSPLHF	TGTGCCAGCAGGTCGGGACAGGGGTTGTGGAATTCACCCCTCCACTTT
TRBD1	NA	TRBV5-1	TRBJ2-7	CASKEQGAREQYF	TGCGCCAGCAAGGAACAGGGGGCGCGGGAGCAGTACTTC
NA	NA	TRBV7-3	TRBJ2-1	CASSLSQGKDNEQFF	TGTGCCAGCAGCTTAAGCCAGGGGAAGGACAATGAGCAGTTCTTC
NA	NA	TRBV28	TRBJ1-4	CASIGQIGEKLFF	TGTGCCAGCATTGGACAAATAGGGGAAAAACTGTTTTTT
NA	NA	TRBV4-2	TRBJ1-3	CASSPLTGSTGNTIYF	TGTGCCAGCAGCCCATTAACAGGGAGTACTGGAAACACCATATATTTT
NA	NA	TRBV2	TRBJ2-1	CASSDQGQGIF	TGTGCCAGCAGTGATCAAGGGCAGGGGATCTTC
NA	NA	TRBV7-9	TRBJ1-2	CASSLWGANYGYTF	TGTGCCAGCAGCTTGTGGGGGGCTAACTATGGCTACACCTTC
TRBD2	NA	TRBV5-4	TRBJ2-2	CASSTGTTYTGELFF	TGTGCCAGCAGCACCGGGACTACCTACACCGGGGAGCTGTTTTTT
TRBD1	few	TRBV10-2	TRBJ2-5	CASSVNRGAQETQYF	TGCGCCAGCAGCGTGAACAGGGGTGCACAAGAGACCCAGTACTTC
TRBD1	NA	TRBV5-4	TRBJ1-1	CASSDGTGGFREGGAFF	TGTGCCAGCAGCGACGGGACAGGGGGCTTTCGGGAAGGGGGAGCTTTCTTT
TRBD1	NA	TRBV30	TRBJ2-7	CAWSRGQGRHEQYF	TGTGCCTGGAGCCGCGGACAGGGTCGACACGAGCAGTACTTC
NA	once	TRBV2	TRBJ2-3	CASSTGSSTDTQYF	TGTGCCAGCAGTACAGGGTCTAGCACAGATACGCAGTATTTT
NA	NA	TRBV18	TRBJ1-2	CASSPFIDRTDGYTF	TGTGCCAGCTCACCCTTTATAGACAGGACGGATGGCTACACCTTC
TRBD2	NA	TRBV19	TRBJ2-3	CASGRERGPDRSTDTQYF	TGTGCCAGCGGGCGGGAGCGGGGGCCCGACCGAAGCACAGATACGCAGTATTTT
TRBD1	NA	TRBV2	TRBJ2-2	CASSGQGAGELFF	TGTGCCAGCAGTGGACAGGGGGCCGGGGAGCTGTTTTTT
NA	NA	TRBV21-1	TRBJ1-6	CASKKTGSSYNSPLHF	TGTGCCAGCAAGAAGACAGGGAGCTCCTATAATTCACCCCTCCACTTT
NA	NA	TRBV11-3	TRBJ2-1	CASSLSSASSYNEQFF	TGTGCCAGCAGCTTGAGTAGCGCGAGCTCCTACAATGAGCAGTTCTTC
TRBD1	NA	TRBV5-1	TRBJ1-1	CASSLNRGTEAFF	TGCGCCAGCAGCCTGAACAGGGGCACTGAAGCTTTCTTT